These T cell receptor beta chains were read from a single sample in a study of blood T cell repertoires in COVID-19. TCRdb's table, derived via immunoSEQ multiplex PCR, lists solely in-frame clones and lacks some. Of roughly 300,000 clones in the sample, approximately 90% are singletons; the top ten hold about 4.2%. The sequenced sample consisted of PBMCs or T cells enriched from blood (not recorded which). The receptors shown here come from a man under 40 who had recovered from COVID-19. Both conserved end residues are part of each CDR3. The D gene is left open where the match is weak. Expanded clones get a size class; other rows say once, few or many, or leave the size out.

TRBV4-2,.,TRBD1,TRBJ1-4,CASSQDGDSNEKLFF,TGTGCCAGCAGCCAAGATGGGGACAGTAATGAAAAACTGTTTTTT
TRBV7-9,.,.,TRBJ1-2,CASSLDLRDYGYTF,TGTGCCAGCAGCTTAGATCTCCGTGACTATGGCTACACCTTC
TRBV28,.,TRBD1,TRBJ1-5,CASSLFDRALNQPQHF,TGTGCCAGCAGTTTATTCGACAGGGCGCTTAATCAGCCCCAGCATTTT
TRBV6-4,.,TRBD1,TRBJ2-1,CASSEGTGGNNEQFF,TGTGCCAGCAGTGAAGGGACAGGGGGGAACAATGAGCAGTTCTTC
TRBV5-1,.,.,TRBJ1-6,CASSLQGEGQNSPLHF,TGCGCCAGCAGCCTACAGGGTGAGGGGCAAAATTCACCCCTCCACTTT
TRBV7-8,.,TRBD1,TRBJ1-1,CASSPRDRVVTEAFF,TGTGCCAGCAGCCCCCGGGACAGGGTGGTCACTGAAGCTTTCTTT
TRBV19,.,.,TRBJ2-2,CASTMDTNTGELFF,TGTGCCAGTACCATGGACACAAACACCGGGGAGCTGTTTTTT
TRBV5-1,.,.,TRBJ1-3,CASSPDTSPISGNTIYF,TGCGCCAGCAGCCCCGACACGTCCCCAATCTCTGGAAACACCATATATTTT
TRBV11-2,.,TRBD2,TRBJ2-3,CASSLEPGLKRGGADTQYF,TGTGCCAGCAGCTTAGAGCCCGGGTTGAAGCGGGGCGGCGCAGATACGCAGTATTTT
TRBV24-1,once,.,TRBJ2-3,CATSDRFNLQGNTQYF,TGTGCCACCAGTGATCGCTTCAATCTCCAGGGAAATACGCAGTATTTT
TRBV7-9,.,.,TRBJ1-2,CASSLEEALSNYGYTF,TGTGCCAGCAGCTTAGAGGAGGCCTTATCTAACTATGGCTACACCTTC
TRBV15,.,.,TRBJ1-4,CATSKAGGEEKLFF,TGTGCCACCAGCAAGGCGGGGGGTGAAGAAAAACTGTTTTTT
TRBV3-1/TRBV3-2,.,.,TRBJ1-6,CASSQDPLGPGALHF,TGTGCCAGCAGCCAAGATCCCCTTGGCCCAGGGGCCCTCCACTTT
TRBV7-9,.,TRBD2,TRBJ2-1,CASSPTSGTYNEQFF,TGTGCCAGCAGCCCGACTAGCGGGACCTACAATGAGCAGTTCTTC
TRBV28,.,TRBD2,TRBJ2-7,CASRETSGTNVYEQYF,TGTGCCAGCCGGGAAACTAGCGGGACGAACGTCTACGAGCAGTACTTC
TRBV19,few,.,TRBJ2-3,CASSKRPWDTQYF,TGTGCCAGTAGTAAGCGGCCGTGGGATACGCAGTATTTT
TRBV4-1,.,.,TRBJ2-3,CASSTQGYGTDTQYF,TGCGCCAGCAGCACCCAGGGATATGGGACAGATACGCAGTATTTT
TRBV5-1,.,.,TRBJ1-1,CASSLGEGTEAFF,TGCGCCAGCAGCTTGGGCGAGGGCACTGAAGCTTTCTTT
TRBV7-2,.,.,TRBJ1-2,CASSFGDFNGYTF,TGTGCCAGCAGCTTTGGGGACTTCAATGGCTACACCTTC
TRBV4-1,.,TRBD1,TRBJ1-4,CASSQIPLQGMGKLFF,TGCGCCAGCAGCCAAATCCCCTTACAGGGGATGGGAAAACTGTTTTTT
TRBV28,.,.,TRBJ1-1,CASSPIRTEAFF,TGTGCCAGCTCCCCAATCCGGACTGAAGCTTTCTTT
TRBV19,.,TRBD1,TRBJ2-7,CASSEGAASSYEQYF,TGTGCCAGTAGTGAGGGGGCCGCTAGCTCCTACGAGCAGTACTTC
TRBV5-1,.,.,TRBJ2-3,CASSLLGSNGDTQYF,TGCGCCAGCAGCCTGCTCGGGTCGAATGGGGATACGCAGTATTTT
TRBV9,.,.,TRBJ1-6,CASSAQHNSPLHF,TGTGCCAGCAGCGCACAGCATAATTCACCCCTCCACTTT
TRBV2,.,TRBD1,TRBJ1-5,CASSNRGPRGNQPQHF,TGTGCCAGCAGTAACAGGGGGCCGAGGGGCAATCAGCCCCAGCATTTT
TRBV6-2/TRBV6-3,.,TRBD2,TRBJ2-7,CASSYASGIAGGPYEQYF,TGTGCCAGCAGTTACGCATCGGGGATAGCGGGAGGGCCCTACGAGCAGTACTTC
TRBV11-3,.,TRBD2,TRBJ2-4,CASSPQTSGMVAKNIQYF,TGTGCCAGCAGTCCTCAGACTAGCGGGATGGTCGCCAAAAACATTCAGTACTTC
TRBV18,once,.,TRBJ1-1,CASSPQGNTEAFF,TGTGCCAGCTCACCTCAGGGGAACACTGAAGCTTTCTTT
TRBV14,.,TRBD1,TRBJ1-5,CASSQDRTGTQHF,TGTGCCAGCAGCCAAGATCGGACAGGAACCCAGCATTTT
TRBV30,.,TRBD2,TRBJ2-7,CAWSFSGSGEQYF,TGTGCCTGGAGTTTCAGCGGGAGTGGCGAGCAGTACTTC
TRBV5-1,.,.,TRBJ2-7,CASSLEGPYEQYF,TGCGCCAGCAGCTTGGAGGGGCCCTACGAGCAGTACTTC
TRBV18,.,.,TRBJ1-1,CASSPTQNTEAFF,TGTGCCAGCTCGCCTACTCAGAACACTGAAGCTTTCTTT
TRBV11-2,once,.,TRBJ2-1,CASSLTLTGGSYNEQFF,TGTGCCAGCAGCTTAACCCTTACCGGGGGATCCTACAATGAGCAGTTCTTC
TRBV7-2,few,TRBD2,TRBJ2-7,CASSGGLAGRGAYEQYF,TGTGCCAGCAGCGGAGGACTAGCGGGCCGCGGAGCCTACGAGCAGTACTTC
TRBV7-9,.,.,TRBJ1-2,CASSLAAREITEGYTF,TGTGCCAGCAGCTTAGCTGCGCGGGAAATTACCGAGGGCTACACCTTC
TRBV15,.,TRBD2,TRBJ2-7,CATSPSSGTVKYF,TGTGCCACCAGCCCTTCTAGCGGGACGGTAAAGTACTTC
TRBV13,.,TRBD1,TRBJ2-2,CASRATGAGTGELFF,TGTGCCAGCAGAGCCACAGGGGCCGGCACCGGGGAGCTGTTTTTT
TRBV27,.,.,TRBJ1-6,CASSSGPTGSLGSPLHF,TGTGCCAGCAGTTCCGGACCCACAGGGTCTCTTGGTTCACCCCTCCACTTT
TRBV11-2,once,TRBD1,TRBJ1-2,CASSPQLQGASMSYGYTF,TGTGCCAGCAGCCCCCAATTGCAGGGGGCCTCTATGAGCTATGGCTACACCTTC
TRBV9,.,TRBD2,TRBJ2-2,CASSVVGLATNTGELFF,TGTGCCAGCTCCGTAGTGGGACTAGCGACGAACACCGGGGAGCTGTTTTTT
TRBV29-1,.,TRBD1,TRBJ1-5,CSVAQGATNQPQHF,TGCAGCGTTGCACAGGGGGCTACCAATCAGCCCCAGCATTTT
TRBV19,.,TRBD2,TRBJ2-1,CASSIILAGDSYNEQFF,TGTGCCAGTAGTATAATCCTAGCGGGGGACTCCTACAATGAGCAGTTCTTC
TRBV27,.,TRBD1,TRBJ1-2,CASSFSRDRANYGYTF,TGTGCCAGCAGTTTCTCCCGGGACAGAGCTAACTATGGCTACACCTTC
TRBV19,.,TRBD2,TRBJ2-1,CASSPTSGSYNEQFF,TGTGCCAGTAGTCCTACTAGCGGCTCCTACAATGAGCAGTTCTTC
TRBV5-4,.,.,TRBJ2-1,CASSSGPNSAYNEQFF,TGTGCCAGCAGCTCGGGCCCCAATAGCGCATACAATGAGCAGTTCTTC
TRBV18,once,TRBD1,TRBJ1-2,CASSPRTGDDGYTF,TGTGCCAGCTCACCGCGGACAGGGGACGATGGCTACACCTTC